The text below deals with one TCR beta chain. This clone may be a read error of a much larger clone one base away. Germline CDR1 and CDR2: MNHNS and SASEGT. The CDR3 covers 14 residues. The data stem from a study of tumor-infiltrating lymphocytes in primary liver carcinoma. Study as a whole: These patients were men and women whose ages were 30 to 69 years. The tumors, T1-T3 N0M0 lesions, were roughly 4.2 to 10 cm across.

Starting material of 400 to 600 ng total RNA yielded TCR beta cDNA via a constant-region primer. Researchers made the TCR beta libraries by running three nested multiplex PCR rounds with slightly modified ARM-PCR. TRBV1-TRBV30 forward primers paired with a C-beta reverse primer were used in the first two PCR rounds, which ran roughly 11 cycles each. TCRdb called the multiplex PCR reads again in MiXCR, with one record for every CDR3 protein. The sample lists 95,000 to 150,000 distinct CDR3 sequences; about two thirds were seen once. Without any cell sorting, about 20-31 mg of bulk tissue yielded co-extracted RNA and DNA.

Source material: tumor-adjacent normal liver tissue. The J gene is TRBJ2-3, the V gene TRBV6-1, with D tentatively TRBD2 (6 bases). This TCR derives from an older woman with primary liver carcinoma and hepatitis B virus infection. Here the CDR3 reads CVSIFGEGTDTQYF. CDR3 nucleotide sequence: TGTGTCAGCATCTTCGGGGAGGGCACAGATACGCAGTATTTT.